What follows are 7 T cell receptor beta chains derived from one specimen sequenced in a study of T cell responses to AZD1222 COVID-19 vaccine. Profiled with immunoSEQ multiplex PCR; TCRdb holds only in-frame clones, not every one. The table lists roughly 84,000 clones, approximately 90% of them singletons. The source was peripheral blood, collected on day 0 of AZD1222 vaccination. These receptors were taken from an adult in good health.

The chain couples TRBV5-1 to TRBJ2-4, with D perhaps TRBD1 or TRBD2 (5 bases each). The V end lost 5 bases, the J end lost 2 bases, and 23 bases lay between the germline ends. The CDR3 has 18 residues. Germline lookup yields CDR1 SGHRS and CDR2 YFSETQ. CDR3 DNA sequence: TGCGCCAGCAGATATGGGGGTGTAGCATCACTGCCCAAAAACATTCAGTACTTC. Residues: CASRYGGVASLPKNIQYF.

The chain has TRBV15 and TRBJ1-4; D is possibly TRBD1 (5 bases). CDR1 is LNHNV and CDR2 is YYDKDF in the germline V gene (reference sequence). There are 15 residues in the CDR3. V shed 7 bases and J shed 8 bases, with 20 bases lying between them. CDR3 nucleotide sequence: TGTGCCACCACTCAGAGAGCCCAGGGTCAAGAAAAACTGTTTTTT. It translates to CATTQRAQGQEKLFF.

The chain has TRBV19 and TRBJ1-2; D unclear. The V end lost 1 base, the J end lost 8 bases, and 14 bases lay between the germline ends. This CDR3 is 14 amino acids long. Per germline, CDR1 LNHDA and CDR2 SQIVND (reference sequence). In DNA, the CDR3 is TGTGCCAGTAGTATAGGGAACATCCGGAAAGGCTACACCTTC. Its translation: CASSIGNIRKGYTF.

The chain carries TRBV19 and TRBJ1-6, with TRBD1 matching 9 bases. Losses at the gene ends were 5 bases for V and 9 bases for J; bases not matched to a gene: 8. The CDR3 spans 15 residues. Germline loops: CDR1 LNHDA, CDR2 SQIVND (reference sequence). CDR3 amino acids: CASSLSGTGSSPLHF. CDR3 nucleotide sequence: TGTGCCAGTAGTCTCTCCGGGACAGGGAGTTCACCCCTCCACTTT.

The genes are TRBV10-3 and TRBJ2-2; TRBD2 matches at 7 bases. Looked up from germline, CDR1 is ENHRY and CDR2 is SYGVKD. The J segment lost 2 bases and the V segment lost 1 base, leaving 4 bases of the junction unmatched. The CDR3 runs 16 residues. Here the CDR3 reads CAISEFPSGNTGELFF. In DNA form, the CDR3 reads TGTGCCATCAGTGAGTTCCCTAGCGGCAACACCGGGGAGCTGTTTTTT.

The J gene is TRBJ1-5, the V gene TRBV6-4, with D hard to call. The germline V gene has CDR1 MRHNA and CDR2 SNTAGT. There are 15 residues in the CDR3. The germline V and J ends were trimmed by 4 bases and 0 bases, with 10 bases remaining between them. CDR3 residues: CASSAVGGSNQPQHF. DNA of the CDR3: TGTGCCAGCAGTGCAGTAGGTGGTAGCAATCAGCCCCAGCATTTT.

This clone has only a few counts. The chain has TRBV5-6 and TRBJ2-7; 8 bases map to TRBD1. Per germline, CDR1 SGHDT and CDR2 YYEEEE. V shed 2 bases and J 5 bases; nucleotides not matched to a gene: 3. The CDR3 extends over 13 amino acids. The CDR3 spells CASSFPGGDEQYF. The CDR3 region has the DNA TGTGCCAGCAGCTTTCCAGGGGGCGACGAGCAGTACTTC.